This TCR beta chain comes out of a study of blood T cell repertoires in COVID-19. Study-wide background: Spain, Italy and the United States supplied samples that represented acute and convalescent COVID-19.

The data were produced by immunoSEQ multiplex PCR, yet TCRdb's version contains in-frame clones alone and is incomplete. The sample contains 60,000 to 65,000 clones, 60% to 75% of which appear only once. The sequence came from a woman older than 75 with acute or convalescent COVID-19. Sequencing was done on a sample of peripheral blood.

Written as DNA, the CDR3 is TGTGCCAGCACTCTCCCCGCGGGAGCTCGAGACGAGCAGTACTTC. Translating it yields CASTLPAGARDEQYF. The rearrangement uses TRBV28 and TRBJ2-7; 7 positions agree with TRBD2. CDR3 length: 15 amino acids. V shed 7 bases, J shed 5 bases, and the junction held 14 bases outside the gene matches. Germline V lookup: CDR1 MDHEN, CDR2 SYDVKM.